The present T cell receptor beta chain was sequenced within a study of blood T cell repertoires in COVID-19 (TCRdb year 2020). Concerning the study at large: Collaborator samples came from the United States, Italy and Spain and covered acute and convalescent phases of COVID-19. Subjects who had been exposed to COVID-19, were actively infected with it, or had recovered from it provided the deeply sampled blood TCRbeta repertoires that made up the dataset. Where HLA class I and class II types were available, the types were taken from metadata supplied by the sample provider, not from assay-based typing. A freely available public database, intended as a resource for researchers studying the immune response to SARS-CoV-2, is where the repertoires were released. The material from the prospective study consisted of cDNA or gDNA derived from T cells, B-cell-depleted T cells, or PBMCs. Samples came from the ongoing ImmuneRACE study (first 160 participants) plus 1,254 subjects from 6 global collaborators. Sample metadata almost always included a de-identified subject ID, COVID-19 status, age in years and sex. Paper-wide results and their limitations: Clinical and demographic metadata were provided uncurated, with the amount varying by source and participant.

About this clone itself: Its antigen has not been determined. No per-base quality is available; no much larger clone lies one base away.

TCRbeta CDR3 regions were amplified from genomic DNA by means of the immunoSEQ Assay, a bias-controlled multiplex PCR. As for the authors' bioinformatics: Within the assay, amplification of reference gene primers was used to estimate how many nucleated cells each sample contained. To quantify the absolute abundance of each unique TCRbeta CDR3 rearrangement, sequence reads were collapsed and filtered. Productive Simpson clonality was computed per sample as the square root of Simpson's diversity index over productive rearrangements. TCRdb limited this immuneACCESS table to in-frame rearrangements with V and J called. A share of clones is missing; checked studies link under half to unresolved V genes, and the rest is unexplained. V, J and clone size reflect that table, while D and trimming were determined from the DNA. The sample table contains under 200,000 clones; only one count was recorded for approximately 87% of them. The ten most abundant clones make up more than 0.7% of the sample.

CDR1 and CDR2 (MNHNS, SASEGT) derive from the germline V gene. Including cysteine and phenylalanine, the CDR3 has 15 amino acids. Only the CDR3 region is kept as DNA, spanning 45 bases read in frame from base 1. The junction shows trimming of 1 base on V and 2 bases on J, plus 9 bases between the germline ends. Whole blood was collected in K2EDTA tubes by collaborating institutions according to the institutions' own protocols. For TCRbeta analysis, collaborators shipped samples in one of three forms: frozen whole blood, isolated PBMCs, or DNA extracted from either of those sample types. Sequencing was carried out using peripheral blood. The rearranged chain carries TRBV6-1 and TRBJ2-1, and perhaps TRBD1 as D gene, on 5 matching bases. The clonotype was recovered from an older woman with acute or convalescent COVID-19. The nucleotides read TGTGCCAGCAGTGAAGGGCAGGGCACCTACAATGAGCAGTTCTTC. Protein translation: CASSEGQGTYNEQFF.